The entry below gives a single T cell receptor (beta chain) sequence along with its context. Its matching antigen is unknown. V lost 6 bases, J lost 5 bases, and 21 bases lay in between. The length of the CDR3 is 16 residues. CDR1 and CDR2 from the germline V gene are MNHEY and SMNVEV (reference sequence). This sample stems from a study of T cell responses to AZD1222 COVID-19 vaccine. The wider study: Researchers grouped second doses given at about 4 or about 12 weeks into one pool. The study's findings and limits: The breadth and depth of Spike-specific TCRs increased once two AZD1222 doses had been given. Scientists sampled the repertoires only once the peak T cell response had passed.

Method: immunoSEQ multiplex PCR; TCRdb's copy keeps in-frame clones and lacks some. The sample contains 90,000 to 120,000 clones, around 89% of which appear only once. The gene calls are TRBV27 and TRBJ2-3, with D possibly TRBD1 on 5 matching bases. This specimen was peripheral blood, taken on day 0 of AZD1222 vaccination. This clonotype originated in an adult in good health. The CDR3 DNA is TGTGCCAGCAGGAAATTCCAAGGGGATAGTCTAGATACGCAGTATTTT. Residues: CASRKFQGDSLDTQYF.